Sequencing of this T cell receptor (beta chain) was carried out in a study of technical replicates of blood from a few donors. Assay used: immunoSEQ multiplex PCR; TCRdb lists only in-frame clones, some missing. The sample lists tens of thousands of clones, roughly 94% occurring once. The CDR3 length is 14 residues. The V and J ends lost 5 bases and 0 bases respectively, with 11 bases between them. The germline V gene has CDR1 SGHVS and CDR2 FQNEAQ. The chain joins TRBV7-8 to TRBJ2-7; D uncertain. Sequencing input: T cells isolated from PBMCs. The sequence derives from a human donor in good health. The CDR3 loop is CASSPQHDSYEQYF. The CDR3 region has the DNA TGTGCCAGCAGCCCACAGCACGACTCCTACGAGCAGTACTTC.